What follows are 7 T cell receptor beta chains derived from one specimen sequenced in a study of blood T cell repertoires in COVID-19 (dated by TCRdb to 2018 to 2020). Preparation of the library involved the immunoSEQ multiplex PCR assay. The table was pulled from immuneACCESS by TCRdb, which kept in-frame rearrangements only. Such tables lose some clones; where checked, under half of the loss comes from unresolved V genes, and the rest has no known cause. The sample profile shows just under 350,000 clones; around 91% of them were found once. The ten largest clones add up to roughly 3.4% of the sample. Input material: peripheral blood. These receptors were taken from a young woman who had recovered from COVID-19.

The rearrangement uses TRBV5-1 and TRBJ2-7, with TRBD2 matching 9 bases. Germline CDR1 SGHRS, CDR2 YFSETQ. This CDR3 has 16 residues. Trimming at V came to 6 bases and at J to 0 bases, leaving 10 bases not matched to a gene. CDR3 region: CASKNGREGNSYEQYV. The CDR3 DNA sequence: TGCGCCAGCAAAAATGGGCGGGAGGGGAACTCCTACGAGCAGTACGTC.

The chain carries TRBV5-4 and TRBJ2-5, with D tentatively TRBD1 (7 bases). Trimming pared 3 bases from V and 5 bases from J, leaving 20 bases between. The CDR3 totals 16 residues. CDR1 is SGHNT and CDR2 is YYREEE in the germline V gene (reference sequence). The chain's CDR3 is CASSSPGGGVGETQYF. The DNA of the CDR3 is TGTGCCAGCAGCTCCCCAGGGGGAGGTGTGGGGGAGACCCAGTACTTC.

A single count supports this clone. The chain is built from TRBV7-2 and TRBJ2-3; 7 positions match TRBD2. V gave up 5 bases and J gave up 1 base; unmatched junction bases: 6. Germline CDR1 and CDR2: SGHTA and FQGNSA. CDR3 length: 15 residues. CDR3 amino acids: CASSIPSGGTDTQYF. The CDR3 DNA sequence: TGTGCCAGCAGCATTCCTAGCGGAGGCACAGATACGCAGTATTTT.

This chain links TRBV2 with TRBJ1-1; weak D call: TRBD1 (5 bases). There are 13 residues in the CDR3. Germline V lookup: CDR1 SNHLY, CDR2 FYNNEI. Trimming took off 8 bases at V and 2 bases at J, with 12 bases between the two ends. The CDR3 loop is CASGLGGNTEAFF. CDR3 DNA sequence: TGTGCCAGCGGATTGGGGGGTAACACTGAAGCTTTCTTT. Full variable domain (rest looked up from reference TRBV2 and TRBJ1-1): EPEVTQTPSHQVTQMGQEVILRCVPISNHLYFYWYRQILGQKVEFLVSFYNNEISEKSEIFDDQFSVERPDGSNFTLKIRSTKLEDSAMYFCASGLGGNTEAFFGQGTRLTVV.

The rearrangement joins TRBV4-3 to TRBJ1-2; D is perhaps TRBD1 (6 bases). The CDR3 consists of 14 residues. Trimming cost V 5 bases and J 7 bases, with 17 bases left between them. Germline V lookup: CDR1 LGHNA, CDR2 YSLEER. The CDR3 here is CASSIRGGAAGYTF. The DNA of the CDR3 is TGCGCCAGCAGCATACGAGGGGGTGCTGCTGGCTACACCTTC.

This chain uses TRBV9 with TRBJ2-3; 8 bases agree with TRBD2. Unmatched junction bases numbered 11, after V lost 6 bases and J lost 5 bases. Germline lookup yields CDR1 SGDLS and CDR2 YYNGEE. The CDR3 is 15 residues long. CDR3 sequence: CASTYGAGVEDTQYF. The CDR3, as DNA: TGTGCCAGCACATACGGAGCGGGAGTGGAAGATACGCAGTATTTT.

The chain is built from TRBV7-9 and TRBJ1-1; 11 nucleotides align to TRBD1. V was pared by 6 bases and J by 5 bases, with 8 bases of the junction left unmatched. CDR1 and CDR2 from the germline V gene are SEHNR and FQNEAQ (reference sequence). The CDR3 consists of 15 residues. The CDR3 region is CASRLSGTGGTEAFF. CDR3 bases: TGTGCCAGCAGACTCTCCGGGACAGGGGGAACTGAAGCTTTCTTT.